The rows below give T cell receptor beta chains drawn from one sample of a study of T cell responses to AZD1222 COVID-19 vaccine. Sequencing was performed with immunoSEQ multiplex PCR; in TCRdb, only in-frame clones are kept and a portion is missing. The profile shows around 150,000 clones, approximately 92% of them singletons. The specimen comprised peripheral blood, sampled 28 days after the second AZD1222 dose. These receptors all come from an adult who received the AZD1222 COVID-19 vaccine. Each CDR3 is given with its conserved first and last residue. Fields, in order: D gene, clone size, V gene, J gene, CDR3 protein, CDR3 DNA. The D gene is left open where the match is weak. Clone size is shown for a subset of rows, as once, few, many or a class of expanded clone.

.	.	TRBV5-1	TRBJ2-1	CASSDRVAAGEWNEQFF	TGCGCCAGCAGCGACAGGGTCGCGGCGGGAGAATGGAATGAGCAGTTCTTC
.	.	TRBV24-1	TRBJ1-2	CATSDNYGYTF	TGTGCCACCAGTGACAACTATGGCTACACCTTC
TRBD1	.	TRBV5-1	TRBJ1-2	CASSFNRDSYGYTF	TGCGCCAGCAGCTTCAACCGGGACAGCTATGGCTACACCTTC
.	.	TRBV20-1	TRBJ2-1	CSAPLGGPEFF	TGCAGTGCTCCGCTCGGGGGGCCGGAGTTCTTC
.	.	TRBV12-3/TRBV12-4	TRBJ1-6	CASSSTEGQPLHF	TGTGCCAGCAGTTCTACCGAGGGACAACCCCTCCACTTT
.	.	TRBV21-1	TRBJ2-7	CASSKEEAGLAYEQYF	TGTGCCAGCAGCAAAGAGGAGGCAGGTCTCGCCTACGAGCAGTACTTC
TRBD1	once	TRBV14	TRBJ2-7	CASRDGTDYEQYF	TGTGCCAGCAGGGACGGGACAGACTACGAGCAGTACTTC
.	.	TRBV7-9	TRBJ2-3	CASSLVVRTDTQYF	TGTGCCAGCAGCTTAGTAGTTCGCACAGATACGCAGTATTTT
.	.	TRBV6-5	TRBJ2-3	CASSSDGPDTQYF	TGTGCCAGCAGTTCCGACGGCCCAGATACGCAGTATTTT
.	.	TRBV19	TRBJ1-5	CASSIGGADSNQPQHF	TGTGCCAGTAGTATAGGTGGCGCGGATAGCAATCAGCCCCAGCATTTT
TRBD1	.	TRBV5-1	TRBJ2-7	CASSLLQGAYEQYF	TGCGCCAGCAGCTTGCTGCAGGGGGCCTACGAGCAGTACTTC
.	.	TRBV27	TRBJ1-2	CASSARQAPFYGYTF	TGTGCCAGCAGTGCAAGACAGGCCCCCTTCTATGGCTACACCTTC
TRBD1	.	TRBV5-4	TRBJ1-2	CASSLGQGDYGYTF	TGTGCCAGCAGCCTCGGACAGGGAGACTATGGCTACACCTTC
.	few	TRBV18	TRBJ2-6	CASSTRQGGSGANVLTF	TGTGCCAGCTCAACTCGTCAAGGGGGCTCTGGGGCCAACGTCCTGACTTTC
.	once	TRBV7-2	TRBJ1-4	CASSLVRGVTNEKLFF	TGTGCCAGCAGCTTAGTCAGGGGAGTGACTAATGAAAAACTGTTTTTT
.	.	TRBV28	TRBJ1-5	CASNLQGYSNQPQHF	TGTGCCAGCAATCTCCAGGGCTATAGCAATCAGCCCCAGCATTTT
.	.	TRBV7-2	TRBJ1-1	CASRKQRNTEAFF	TGTGCCAGCAGGAAACAAAGGAACACTGAAGCTTTCTTT
.	.	TRBV15	TRBJ2-7	CATSLDLAYEQYF	TGTGCCACCAGCTTGGACTTAGCCTACGAGCAGTACTTC
TRBD2	.	TRBV4-2	TRBJ2-7	CASSPLGASGRPNSYEQYF	TGTGCCAGCAGCCCACTTGGAGCTAGCGGGAGACCCAACTCCTACGAGCAGTACTTC
TRBD2	.	TRBV2	TRBJ2-7	CASSEGGRTSYEQYF	TGTGCCAGCAGTGAAGGCGGGAGGACGTCCTACGAGCAGTACTTC
.	.	TRBV12-5	TRBJ2-7	CASGLGPSYEQYF	TGTGCTAGTGGTTTGGGGCCCTCCTACGAGCAGTACTTC
.	.	TRBV2	TRBJ2-1	CASSEGPSSYNEQFF	TGTGCCAGCAGTGAGGGCCCGAGCTCCTACAATGAGCAGTTCTTC
TRBD1	.	TRBV5-1	TRBJ1-2	CASNRGQGAYGYTF	TGCGCCAGCAACCGAGGACAGGGCGCCTATGGCTACACCTTC
.	.	TRBV4-3	TRBJ2-1	CASSQDLGLSTYNEQFF	TGCGCCAGCAGCCAAGATCTAGGCTTATCTACCTACAATGAGCAGTTCTTC
.	.	TRBV5-1	TRBJ1-5	CASSLRGVGNQPQHF	TGCGCCAGCAGCCTCAGGGGAGTTGGGAATCAGCCCCAGCATTTT
TRBD1	.	TRBV18	TRBJ1-1	CASQSGQLNTEAFF	TGTGCCAGCCAATCGGGACAGCTGAACACTGAAGCTTTCTTT
.	.	TRBV6-5	TRBJ2-1	CASFSGVDNEQFF	TGTGCCAGCTTTTCGGGGGTGGACAATGAGCAGTTCTTC
.	.	TRBV15	TRBJ2-1	CATSREGMQFF	TGTGCCACCAGCAGAGAAGGCATGCAGTTCTTC
.	.	TRBV7-2	TRBJ2-7	CASSLAGLYEQYF	TGTGCCAGCAGCTTAGCGGGTTTGTACGAGCAGTACTTC
TRBD2	.	TRBV20-1	TRBJ2-1	CSASGISGTYNEQFF	TGCAGTGCTAGTGGGATTAGCGGGACCTACAATGAGCAGTTCTTC
.	.	TRBV21-1	TRBJ2-5	CASSKGQGKETQYF	TGTGCCAGCAGCAAAGGGCAGGGCAAAGAGACCCAGTACTTC
TRBD2	.	TRBV27	TRBJ2-5	CASSFLGEGQETQYF	TGTGCCAGCAGTTTTTTGGGGGAGGGGCAAGAGACCCAGTACTTC
.	.	TRBV29-1	TRBJ1-2	CSEKQGYGYTF	TGCAGCGAAAAGCAGGGCTATGGCTACACCTTC
.	.	TRBV7-9	TRBJ1-2	CASSPFRRGQSYGYTF	TGTGCCAGCAGCCCATTTAGGCGGGGCCAGAGCTATGGCTACACCTTC
TRBD2	.	TRBV10-2	TRBJ2-1	CASSSTSGGHNEQFF	TGCGCCAGCAGCTCGACTAGCGGGGGACACAATGAGCAGTTCTTC
TRBD2	.	TRBV5-1	TRBJ2-1	CASSLVSGTSYNEQFF	TGCGCCAGCAGCTTGGTAAGCGGGACCTCCTACAATGAGCAGTTCTTC
TRBD1	.	TRBV3-1/TRBV3-2	TRBJ2-7	CASSQTDRAYEQYF	TGTGCCAGCAGCCAGACGGACAGGGCCTACGAGCAGTACTTC
TRBD1	.	TRBV29-1	TRBJ1-2	CSVGTGGRMNGYTF	TGCAGCGTGGGAACAGGGGGCCGAATGAATGGCTACACCTTC
.	once	TRBV5-4	TRBJ1-2	CASSLDNYGYTF	TGTGCCAGCAGCTTGGACAACTATGGCTACACCTTC
.	once	TRBV21-1	TRBJ1-5	CASTGQGCNYSNQPQHF	TGTGCCAGCACCGGACAGGGGTGCAACTATAGCAATCAGCCCCAGCATTTT
TRBD2	.	TRBV7-2	TRBJ2-7	CASSSAGGYEQYF	TGTGCCAGCAGCTCGGCCGGGGGGTACGAGCAGTACTTC
.	.	TRBV30	TRBJ1-6	CAWNPSYNSPLHF	TGTGCCTGGAATCCCTCCTATAATTCACCCCTCCACTTT
.	.	TRBV14	TRBJ2-7	CASSQARGSVVSHEQYF	TGTGCCAGCAGCCAAGCCCGGGGATCGGTTGTTTCCCACGAGCAGTACTTC
.	.	TRBV5-6	TRBJ1-6	CASSLIGGSYNSPLHF	TGTGCCAGCAGCTTGATTGGAGGTTCCTATAATTCACCCCTCCACTTT
.	.	TRBV4-1	TRBJ1-2	CASSQDLYFRSYTF	TGCGCCAGCAGCCAAGATCTGTACTTTCGGAGCTACACCTTC
TRBD2	once	TRBV3-1/TRBV3-2	TRBJ2-5	CASSQITPGLAGVPQETQYF	TGTGCCAGCAGCCAAATCACCCCGGGACTAGCGGGAGTCCCGCAAGAGACCCAGTACTTC
TRBD1	once	TRBV10-3	TRBJ1-4	CAISSGTVTNEKLFF	TGTGCCATCAGCTCCGGGACAGTGACTAATGAAAAACTGTTTTTT
TRBD1	.	TRBV28	TRBJ2-7	CASQTGQAYEQYF	TGTGCCAGTCAAACGGGACAGGCTTACGAGCAGTACTTC
TRBD2	.	TRBV23-1	TRBJ2-1	CASPDSGTSGSPQSSYNEQFF	TGCGCCAGTCCCGACAGCGGGACTAGCGGGAGCCCCCAGAGCTCCTACAATGAGCAGTTCTTC
TRBD2	once	TRBV11-1	TRBJ2-2	CASSLGGGNTGELFF	TGTGCCAGCAGCTTAGGCGGGGGAAACACCGGGGAGCTGTTTTTT
.	.	TRBV6-5	TRBJ2-5	CASTRTRSQETQYF	TGTGCCAGCACGAGAACTAGAAGCCAAGAGACCCAGTACTTC
TRBD2	few	TRBV5-1	TRBJ2-1	CASSPPGLAGVYEQFF	TGCGCCAGCAGCCCACCGGGACTAGCGGGAGTCTATGAGCAGTTCTTC
TRBD1	.	TRBV10-3	TRBJ2-7	CASQGADEQYF	TGTGCCAGCCAGGGGGCTGACGAGCAGTACTTC
TRBD1	once	TRBV6-2/TRBV6-3	TRBJ1-5	CASSRRDRESNQPQHF	TGTGCCAGCAGTCGCCGGGACAGGGAAAGCAATCAGCCCCAGCATTTT
TRBD1	.	TRBV5-1	TRBJ2-7	CASSLQQGNTYEQYF	TGCGCCAGCAGCTTGCAACAGGGGAACACCTACGAGCAGTACTTC
.	.	TRBV21-1	TRBJ2-1	CASPKPPSGLSSYNEQFF	TGTGCCAGCCCTAAGCCCCCTAGCGGGCTAAGCTCCTACAATGAGCAGTTCTTC
.	.	TRBV24-1	TRBJ2-1	CATSDPGRLTYNEQFF	TGTGCCACCAGTGATCCCGGGAGACTCACCTACAATGAGCAGTTCTTC
.	once	TRBV25-1	TRBJ2-7	CASSEFKGSYEQYF	TGTGCCAGCAGTGAATTCAAGGGATCCTACGAGCAGTACTTC
.	.	TRBV27	TRBJ2-1	CASSYSPYGSSYNEQFF	TGTGCCAGCAGTTACTCCCCTTACGGCAGCTCCTACAATGAGCAGTTCTTC